What follows are 19 T cell receptor beta chains derived from one specimen sequenced in a study of technical replicates of blood from a handful of donors. Profiled with immunoSEQ multiplex PCR; TCRdb holds only in-frame clones, not every one. This table holds tens of thousands of clones, 90% to 95% found once. The material sequenced was T cells isolated from PBMCs. The receptor source for this set is a human donor in good health.

J is TRBJ2-1 and V is TRBV6-5, with 10 bases lining up with TRBD2. V dropped 4 bases and J dropped 4; count of bases not matched to a gene: 7. The germline V gene has CDR1 MNHEY and CDR2 SVGAGI. The CDR3 runs 16 residues. The CDR3 is CASSSASGRSYNEQFF. The DNA for the CDR3 is TGTGCCAGCAGTTCCGCTAGCGGGAGATCTTACAATGAGCAGTTCTTC.

This clone came up once. This chain joins TRBV5-4 and TRBJ2-7; no definite D call. This CDR3 has 12 amino acids. Germline values: CDR1 SGHNT, CDR2 YYREEE (reference sequence). V was pared by 2 bases and J by 7 bases, with 10 bases between. The CDR3 spells CASSFGPSEQYF. The CDR3 DNA reads as TGTGCCAGCAGCTTCGGTCCTTCTGAGCAGTACTTC. The variable domain in full, with the rest retrieved from reference TRBV5-4 and TRBJ2-7, is ETGVTQSPTHLIKTRGQQVTLRCSSQSGHNTVSWYQQALGQGPQFIFQYYREEENGRGNFPPRFSGLQFPNYSSELNVNALELDDSALYLCASSFGPSEQYFGPGTRLTVT.

J is TRBJ1-2 and V is TRBV13; no clear D gene. Trimming stripped 0 bases from V and 2 bases from J, with 10 bases between. The germline V gene has CDR1 PRHDT and CDR2 FYEKMQ (reference sequence). This CDR3 comprises 15 residues. The CDR3 is CASSLGEALNYGYTF. CDR3 in DNA: TGTGCCAGCAGCTTAGGGGAGGCCCTCAACTATGGCTACACCTTC.

The chain carries TRBV11-2 and TRBJ1-2; TRBD1 might be the D (6 bases). The CDR3 sequence is 13 residues long. Between the trimmed V and J ends, which lost 3 bases and 6 bases, there was a span of 11 bases. Germline V gives CDR1 SGHAT, CDR2 FQNNGV. The CDR3 region is CASSFSGENGYTF. DNA of the CDR3: TGTGCCAGCAGCTTTTCAGGGGAGAATGGCTACACCTTC.

The V and J genes are TRBV5-6 and TRBJ1-1; 9 positions agree with TRBD1. CDR3 size: 14 residues. Germline V gene lookup returns CDR1 SGHDT and CDR2 YYEEEE. V lost 5 bases, J lost 9 bases, and 11 bases stayed unmatched. In DNA, the CDR3 is TGTGCCAGCAGTCCCGGGACAGGGCTGTTTCAAGCTTTCTTT. It encodes CASSPGTGLFQAFF.

V usage is TRBV30 and J usage is TRBJ1-2, with 10 bases aligning to TRBD1. Germline V gene lookup returns CDR1 GTSNPN and CDR2 SVGIG (reference sequence). After removal of 4 bases from V and 8 bases from J, the junction contained 7 bases not matched to a gene. This CDR3 is 13 amino acids long. For the CDR3, the DNA is TGTGCCTGGATCAGACAGGGGGCGGGAGGCTACACCTTC. This gives the protein CAWIRQGAGGYTF.

The chain has TRBV2 and TRBJ2-7; 7 bases agree with TRBD1. The CDR3 has 16 residues. The germline V gene encodes CDR1 SNHLY and CDR2 FYNNEI. With V trimmed by 4 bases and J by 3 bases, 12 bases remained unmatched. The CDR3 reads CASSVVLGQWDYEQYF. CDR3 DNA sequence: TGTGCCAGCAGTGTTGTTTTGGGACAGTGGGACTACGAGCAGTACTTC.

In DNA, the CDR3 is TGTGCCAGTAGTATAATCTTAGGGACAGGGTCGTACACCGGGGAGCTGTTTTTT. It translates to CASSIILGTGSYTGELFF. The rearrangement joins TRBV19 to TRBJ2-2; 9 bases align to TRBD1. Germline V gene sequence: CDR1 LNHDA, CDR2 SQIVND (reference sequence). This CDR3 is built from 18 residues. Germline trimming cut 2 bases from V and 3 bases from J; bases unmatched to any gene: 10.

The sample holds one count of this clone. The V and J genes are TRBV2 and TRBJ1-2, with D maybe TRBD1 (6 bases). Trimming stripped 10 bases from V and 6 bases from J, with 12 bases between. CDR1 and CDR2 (germline): SNHLY, FYNNEI. The CDR3 sequence is 11 residues long. The CDR3, as DNA: TGTGCCACCCGACAGGTTGATGGCTACACCTTC. Translation gives CATRQVDGYTF.

The sample holds one count of this clone. V is TRBV28 and J is TRBJ1-4, with D possibly being TRBD1 (5 bases). The ends were cut back, 3 bases at V and 8 bases at J, with 16 bases in the middle. The CDR3 sequence is 15 residues long. CDR1 MDHEN and CDR2 SYDVKM come from the germline V gene. CDR3 in DNA: TGTGCCAGCAGTTTGAATGGGGGAGGACGCGAAAAACTGTTTTTT. Amino acids: CASSLNGGGREKLFF. The complete variable domain, with remaining parts taken from reference TRBV28 and TRBJ1-4, reads DVKVTQSSRYLVKRTGEKVFLECVQDMDHENMFWYRQDPGLGLRLIYFSYDVKMKEKGDIPEGYSVSREKKERFSLILESASTNQTSMYLCASSLNGGGREKLFFGSGTQLSVL.

The chain joins TRBV7-2 to TRBJ1-5, with D possibly matching TRBD1 (5 bases). V was trimmed by 8 bases and J by 1 base, leaving 9 bases between them. Germline V gene lookup returns CDR1 SGHTA and CDR2 FQGNSA. This CDR3 contains 13 residues. CDR3: CASGHRSNQPQHF. The CDR3 region has the DNA TGTGCCAGCGGACACAGAAGCAATCAGCCCCAGCATTTT.

This chain links TRBV28 with TRBJ2-7; D may be TRBD2 (7 bases). The CDR3 has 12 residues. Trimming removed 2 bases at V and 6 bases at J, with 8 bases between. Germline-derived CDR1 and CDR2 are MDHEN and SYDVKM. As DNA, the CDR3 is TGTGCCAGCAGTTTACGGGGGGCCGAGCAGTACTTC. Amino acid sequence: CASSLRGAEQYF.

The V gene is TRBV19, the J gene TRBJ2-1, with a possible D match to TRBD2 (6 bases). Deletions cut 3 bases from V and 8 bases from J, with 11 bases between. The CDR3 spans 13 residues. Germline V gives CDR1 LNHDA, CDR2 SQIVND (reference sequence). The CDR3 nucleotides read TGTGCCAGTAGTATGGACCCGGGGGATGAGCAGTTCTTC. Its translation is CASSMDPGDEQFF.

This clone was recorded only once. The V and J genes are TRBV9 and TRBJ1-5; D not certain. Per germline, CDR1 SGDLS and CDR2 YYNGEE. The V and J ends lost 4 bases and 7 bases respectively, with 12 bases between them. The CDR3 covers 13 residues. In DNA, the CDR3 is TGTGCCAGCAGCCACCACGGTGTCCAGCCCCAGCATTTT. Translating gives CASSHHGVQPQHF.

The rearrangement uses TRBV9 and TRBJ2-1; the match to TRBD2 covers 11 bases. CDR3 length: 16 amino acids. V shed 4 bases, J shed 9 bases, and the junction held 12 bases outside the gene matches. Germline V gene sequence: CDR1 SGDLS, CDR2 YYNGEE. CDR3 in amino acids: CASSPTTSGNRGEQFF. CDR3 DNA: TGTGCCAGCAGCCCAACGACTAGCGGGAATAGGGGTGAGCAGTTCTTC.

The chain recombines TRBV27 with TRBJ2-3; perhaps TRBD1 as D (6 bases). V was trimmed by 5 bases and J by 2 bases, leaving 14 bases between them. Per the germline V gene, CDR1 is MNHEY and CDR2 is SMNVEV (reference sequence). The CDR3 sequence is 15 residues long. The CDR3 is CASSRGTVITDTQYF. Here the CDR3 DNA reads TGTGCCAGCAGTAGGGGGACGGTGATCACAGATACGCAGTATTTT.

Regarding this clone: One end of the junction varies from germline; a read error may be responsible. This chain uses TRBV13 with TRBJ2-7, with 13 bases fitting TRBD2. The CDR3 is made up of 17 amino acids. Germline CDR1 and CDR2: PRHDT and FYEKMQ (reference sequence). The CDR3 region is CASSIGSGLAGSYEQYF. The DNA for the CDR3 is TGTGCCAGCAGCATAGGGTCGGGACTAGCGGGATCCTACGAGCAGTACTTC. The whole variable domain, remainder taken from reference TRBV13 and TRBJ2-7, is AAGVIQSPRHLIKEKRETATLKCYPIPRHDTVYWYQQGPGQDPQFLISFYEKMQSDKGSIPDRFSAQQFSDYHSELNMSSLELGDSALYFCASSIGSGLAGSYEQYFGPGTRLTVT.

The chain recombines TRBV27 with TRBJ2-5, with a weak D call TRBD1 (5 bases). The germline V and J ends were trimmed by 4 bases and 7 bases, with 13 bases remaining between them. The germline CDR1 and CDR2 sequences are MNHEY and SMNVEV (reference sequence). CDR3 length equals 13 residues. The chain's CDR3 is CASSSVVRGTQYF. CDR3 coding DNA: TGTGCCAGCAGTTCAGTTGTTAGGGGGACCCAGTACTTC.

The V gene is TRBV7-3, the J gene TRBJ2-3; D uncertain. V lost 2 bases, J lost 6 bases, and 6 bases lay in between. The CDR3 covers 12 residues. Germline V lookup: CDR1 SGHTA, CDR2 FQGTGA. CDR3 loop: CASSLYGDTQYF. For the CDR3, the DNA is TGTGCCAGCAGCTTATATGGCGATACGCAGTATTTT.